The 3 T cell receptor beta chains presented below share a single source sample, sequenced in a study of blood T cell repertoires in COVID-19. The method was immunoSEQ multiplex PCR; TCRdb's version includes in-frame clones alone and lacks a portion of them. Of 410,000 or so clones detected, 75% to 90% appear once; the ten largest clones hold around 1.5%. Sequencing was carried out using peripheral blood. The receptor source for this set is a middle-aged woman with COVID-19, enrolled during active disease.

The chain joins TRBV29-1 to TRBJ1-2; D gene uncertain. The CDR3 runs 12 residues. Germline V gene sequence: CDR1 SQVTM, CDR2 ANQGSEA. V dropped 5 bases and J dropped 7 bases, with 14 bases sitting between them. The CDR3 is CSVLLPRSGYTF. For the CDR3, the DNA is TGCAGCGTTTTACTTCCTAGGAGTGGCTACACCTTC.

This rearrangement joins TRBV19 to TRBJ1-3, with D possibly matching TRBD1 (5 bases). The germline V gene encodes CDR1 LNHDA and CDR2 SQIVND (reference sequence). The V and J ends lost 2 bases and 4 bases respectively, with 9 bases between them. This CDR3 has 14 amino acids. For the CDR3, the DNA is TGTGCCAGTAGTATACAAGGGGCCGGAAACACCATATATTTT. This gives the protein CASSIQGAGNTIYF. Drawing the rest from reference TRBV19 and TRBJ1-3, the complete variable domain is DGGITQSPKYLFRKEGQNVTLSCEQNLNHDAMYWYRQDPGQGLRLIYYSQIVNDFQKGDIAEGYSVSREKKESFPLTVTSAQKNPTAFYLCASSIQGAGNTIYFGEGSWLTVV.

The chain recombines TRBV7-8 with TRBJ1-5; 9 bases fit TRBD1. Germline V gene sequence: CDR1 SGHVS, CDR2 FQNEAQ. V shed 2 bases and J 7 bases; nucleotides not matched to a gene: 9. The CDR3 contains 16 residues. The CDR3: CASSLTTTGGRQPQHF. As DNA, the CDR3 is TGTGCCAGCAGCTTAACAACGACAGGGGGACGACAGCCCCAGCATTTT.